The 23 T cell receptor beta chains presented below share a single source sample, sequenced in a study of OX40 agonist ivuxolimab in advanced cancers. Library method: the immunoSEQ multiplex PCR assay. TCRdb obtained this table from immuneACCESS and retained in-frame rearrangements with V and J assigned. These tables miss some clones; where compared with another copy, unresolved V genes account for less than half of the shortfall, and the remainder is unexplained. Across this sample there are tens of thousands of clones, with 85% to 90% seen only once. 0.85% to 1.4% of the sample belongs to the ten largest clones. The source material was CD4+ or CD8+ T cells sorted from blood, sampled in a trial of the OX40 agonist ivuxolimab. These receptors were taken from an adult with an advanced solid tumor such as melanoma, head and neck, liver or kidney cancer.

The chain links TRBV19 to TRBJ2-5; 9 nucleotides match TRBD2. Trimming removed 3 bases from V and 0 bases from J; junction bases left unmatched: 5. Per germline, CDR1 LNHDA and CDR2 SQIVND (reference sequence). The CDR3 is made up of 16 amino acids. CDR3 amino acids: CASSMGASGNQETQYF. The DNA of the CDR3 is TGTGCCAGTAGTATGGGGGCTAGCGGGAACCAAGAGACCCAGTACTTC.

The chain uses TRBV7-3 and TRBJ2-5; D gene unclear. The CDR3 totals 13 residues. The V and J ends lost 5 bases and 4 bases respectively, with 11 bases between them. The germline V gene encodes CDR1 SGHTA and CDR2 FQGTGA. CDR3 bases: TGTGCCAGCAGCGCCGAAGCGCGAGAGACCCAGTACTTC. It specifies CASSAEARETQYF.

The CDR3 DNA sequence: TGTGCCTGGAGGGGGCCAGGAGATACGCAGTATTTT. Translated: CAWRGPGDTQYF. J is TRBJ2-3 and V is TRBV30; D is perhaps TRBD1 (5 bases). Germline V lookup: CDR1 GTSNPN, CDR2 SVGIG (reference sequence). V lost 3 bases, J lost 5 bases, and 9 bases lay in between. The CDR3 has 12 residues.

The chain combines TRBV10-1 with TRBJ2-5, with D maybe TRBD1 (6 bases). Germline CDR1 WNHNN, CDR2 SYGVQD (reference sequence). This CDR3 has 16 residues. Between the trimmed V and J ends, which lost 4 bases and 2 bases, there was a span of 17 bases. This chain's CDR3 is CASSGPETGEQETQYF. In nucleotides, the CDR3 is TGCGCCAGCAGTGGCCCGGAGACAGGCGAACAAGAGACCCAGTACTTC.

V usage is TRBV30 and J usage is TRBJ2-4; 7 bases agree with TRBD2. With 3 bases clipped from V and 5 bases from J, the junction kept 4 bases outside the gene matches. This CDR3 is built from 13 residues. Germline loops: CDR1 GTSNPN, CDR2 SVGIG (reference sequence). The DNA of the CDR3 is TGTGCCTGGAGGTATAGCGGGCAAAACATTCAGTACTTC. It yields the protein CAWRYSGQNIQYF.

The rearrangement joins TRBV30 to TRBJ1-5; tentatively, D is TRBD1 (5 bases). Germline CDR1 and CDR2: GTSNPN and SVGIG (reference sequence). Deletions cut 3 bases from V and 2 bases from J, with 8 bases between. The CDR3 consists of 13 residues. CDR3 DNA: TGTGCCTGGAGCCTAGGGGGCAATCAGCCCCAGCATTTT. Its translation: CAWSLGGNQPQHF.

This clone was picked up one time. The genes are TRBV28 and TRBJ2-6, with D maybe TRBD1 (6 bases). V was pared by 7 bases and J by 4 bases, with 17 bases between. The CDR3 has 16 amino acids. Germline CDR1 MDHEN, CDR2 SYDVKM. CDR3 bases: TGTGCCAGCACTAAACTAGGGGGAGAGGGGGCCAACGTCCTGACTTTC. Translation gives CASTKLGGEGANVLTF.

Remarks on this clone: At one boundary the junction diverges from the germline segment, which might be a read error. The chain employs TRBV4-2 and TRBJ2-2, with D hard to call. The germline V gene encodes CDR1 LGHNA and CDR2 YNFKEQ. The CDR3 length is 17 residues. The CDR3 sequence is CASSQDSQPINSGELFF. The CDR3 DNA sequence: TGTGCCAGCAGCCAAGATTCCCAACCCATCAACAGCGGGGAGCTGTTTTTT.

V and J are TRBV7-3 and TRBJ2-2, with a tentative D call TRBD2 (6 bases). Trimming cost V 1 base and J 5 bases, with 8 bases left between them. The CDR3 consists of 14 residues. Germline values: CDR1 SGHTA, CDR2 FQGTGA. This chain's CDR3 is CASSLSRGTGELFF. CDR3 DNA sequence: TGTGCCAGCAGCTTAAGTCGGGGGACCGGGGAGCTGTTTTTT.

The chain combines TRBV6-6 with TRBJ1-2; no definite D call. CDR1 is MNHNY, CDR2 SVGAGI, per germline (reference sequence). Trimming cost V 2 bases and J 3 bases, with 13 bases left between them. The CDR3 is made up of 15 amino acids. The CDR3 DNA is TGTGCCAGCAGTTACGCCCAGTACCCTGACTATGGCTACACCTTC. Translated: CASSYAQYPDYGYTF.

The chain recombines TRBV21-1 with TRBJ2-7; TRBD2 reflects the table's D call only, with no check against the DNA. TRBV21-1 corresponds to a pseudogene. The CDR3 runs to 15 residues. The CDR3 is CASSKALAGVYEQYF. DNA of the CDR3: TGTGCCAGCAGCAAAGCGCTAGCGGGAGTATACGAGCAGTACTTC.

The chain combines TRBV25-1 with TRBJ1-1; 10 positions match TRBD1. The CDR3 covers 14 residues. The trim removed 7 bases at V and 2 bases at J, leaving 4 bases unmatched. Germline values: CDR1 MGHDK, CDR2 SYGVNS. The CDR3 is CASTDRGRNTEAFF. As DNA, the CDR3 is TGTGCCAGCACCGACAGGGGGCGCAACACTGAAGCTTTCTTT.

The genes are TRBV5-4 and TRBJ2-5, with 10 bases that match TRBD2. Per germline, CDR1 SGHNT and CDR2 YYREEE (reference sequence). Trimming at V came to 0 bases and at J to 3 bases, leaving 5 bases not matched to a gene. CDR3 length: 16 residues. The CDR3 nucleotides read TGTGCCAGCAGCTTGGAGGCTAGCGGGAGCAAAGAGACCCAGTACTTC. The encoded protein is CASSLEASGSKETQYF.

CDR3 region: CAISGGLAAWYEQYF. CDR3 nucleotide sequence: TGTGCCATCAGTGGGGGACTAGCGGCATGGTACGAGCAGTACTTC. The chain employs TRBV10-3 and TRBJ2-7; 11 nucleotides agree with TRBD2. The CDR3 is 15 amino acids. V dropped 4 bases and J dropped 4; count of bases not matched to a gene: 6. Germline lookup yields CDR1 ENHRY and CDR2 SYGVKD.

The V call is TRBV23-1, the J call TRBJ2-1; D remains ambiguous. TRBV23-1 belongs to the ORF category, with a function that is uncertain. Trimming took off 1 base at V and 7 bases at J, with 14 bases between the two ends. The CDR3 extends over 15 amino acids. The CDR3 DNA follows: TGCGCCAGCAGTCAATTTAGCTCGGAACCAAATGAGCAGTTCTTC. Translating it yields CASSQFSSEPNEQFF.

The rearrangement links TRBV19 to TRBJ1-5; D might be TRBD1 (5 bases). V was shortened by 10 bases and J by 2 bases, with 18 bases between the two germline ends. The CDR3 totals 15 residues. The V gene's germline CDR1 is LNHDA and CDR2 SQIVND (reference sequence). The DNA for the CDR3 is TGTGCCACTACGGACCGCGCGGGGGGCAATCAGCCCCAGCATTTT. Its translation: CATTDRAGGNQPQHF. Using reference TRBV19 and TRBJ1-5 for the parts outside the CDR3, the full variable domain is DGGITQSPKYLFRKEGQNVTLSCEQNLNHDAMYWYRQDPGQGLRLIYYSQIVNDFQKGDIAEGYSVSREKKESFPLTVTSAQKNPTAFYLCATTDRAGGNQPQHFGDGTRLSIL.

The gene calls are TRBV4-1 and TRBJ1-3; D unresolved. Germline CDR1 and CDR2: MGHRA and YSYEKL. Trimming pared 3 bases from V and 0 bases from J, leaving 12 bases between. The CDR3 sequence is 16 residues long. The CDR3: CASSQSTILSGNTIYF. CDR3 nucleotides: TGCGCCAGCAGCCAGTCCACAATCCTCTCTGGAAACACCATATATTTT.

The CDR3 loop reads CSGAQGPGNTIYF. The CDR3 DNA reads as TGCAGCGGGGCACAGGGTCCTGGAAACACCATATATTTT. The chain employs TRBV29-1 and TRBJ1-3; tentative D call: TRBD1 (6 bases). Trimming took 7 bases from V and 2 from J, leaving 12 bases between them. The germline gives CDR1 SQVTM, CDR2 ANQGSEA. The CDR3 is 13 residues long.

This chain joins TRBV21-1 and TRBJ1-4. TRBV21-1 is classified as a pseudogene. The CDR3 runs 19 residues. Here the CDR3 DNA reads TGTGCCAGCAGCAAAAGGGGACTTTACGCGGGCCAGGGTGATGAAAAACTGTTTTTT. The encoded protein is CASSKRGLYAGQGDEKLFF.

V usage is TRBV7-2 and J usage is TRBJ2-7; TRBD2 matches at 8 bases. Germline V gene sequence: CDR1 SGHTA, CDR2 FQGNSA. V gave up 5 bases and J gave up 3 bases; unmatched junction bases: 9. There are 15 residues in the CDR3. The CDR3 protein is CASSNPGLGGYEQYF. The DNA for the CDR3 is TGTGCCAGCAGCAATCCGGGACTAGGGGGCTACGAGCAGTACTTC.

V is TRBV7-2 and J is TRBJ2-3; unclear D gene. V was cut by 1 base and J by 2 bases, with 7 bases left in between. The CDR3 totals 14 residues. CDR1 and CDR2 (germline): SGHTA, FQGNSA. The CDR3 coding sequence is TGTGCCAGCAGCTTAGTTCTAGACACAGATACGCAGTATTTT. This encodes CASSLVLDTDTQYF.

V usage is TRBV30 and J usage is TRBJ1-3, with D perhaps matching TRBD1 (5 bases). Germline V gene data show CDR1 as GTSNPN and CDR2 as SVGIG (reference sequence). Trimming removed 8 bases from V and 1 base from J, with 6 bases in between. The CDR3 runs to 11 residues. For the CDR3, the DNA is TGTGCCGGGACTTCTGGAAACACCATATATTTT. This codes for CAGTSGNTIYF.

The genes are TRBV6-6 and TRBJ1-4; a possible D gene is TRBD1 (6 bases). V was trimmed by 8 bases and J by 4 bases, leaving 11 bases between them. Germline V CDR1 and CDR2: MNHNY, SVGAGI (reference sequence). The CDR3 is made up of 13 amino acids. For the CDR3, the DNA is TGTGCCAGCGTCCGGACAGATAATGAAAAACTGTTTTTT. This translates into CASVRTDNEKLFF.